Following are 10 T cell receptor beta chains from one sample sequenced in a study of cytomegalovirus exposure and HLA in healthy donors. The assay was immunoSEQ multiplex PCR, and TCRdb's table has in-frame clones only and misses some. The sample contains 150,000 or so clones, around 85% of which appear only once. Specimen: PBMCs. The receptors here all came from a man aged 30-40 years in good health and CMV-seropositive.

V usage is TRBV5-4 and J usage is TRBJ1-6; maybe TRBD1 (5 bases). This CDR3 region has 16 residues. Trimming shortened V by 2 bases and J by 5 bases, and 14 bases separated the two germline ends. The germline CDR1 and CDR2 sequences are SGHNT and YYREEE (reference sequence). The CDR3 loop is CASSLPGHLDNSPLHF. CDR3 nucleotide sequence: TGTGCCAGCAGCTTACCCGGACACCTAGATAATTCACCCCTCCACTTT.

The V call is TRBV5-1, the J call TRBJ2-3, with TRBD2 as a possible D gene (6 bases). V was pared by 3 bases and J by 2 bases, with 10 bases between. Germline lookup yields CDR1 SGHRS and CDR2 YFSETQ. CDR3 length equals 14 residues. CDR3 residues: CASSSDYYTDTQYF. In nucleotides, the CDR3 is TGCGCCAGCAGCTCGGACTATTACACAGATACGCAGTATTTT.

The gene calls are TRBV5-4 and TRBJ2-7, with D tentatively TRBD2 (7 bases). The V end lost 0 bases, the J end lost 2 bases, and 12 bases lay between the germline ends. This CDR3 has 15 residues. Germline assignment: CDR1 SGHNT and CDR2 YYREEE (reference sequence). In nucleotides, the CDR3 is TGTGCCAGCAGCTTGGCCGGGGGGCGGACCTACGAGCAGTACTTC. Translating gives CASSLAGGRTYEQYF.

The gene calls are TRBV5-5 and TRBJ2-2; 7 bases fit TRBD2. Germline V gives CDR1 SGHKS, CDR2 YYEKEE (reference sequence). J gave up 2 bases and V 7 bases, and 11 bases lay outside the gene matches. CDR3 length: 16 amino acids. The CDR3 coding sequence is TGTGCCAGCCTTGGTCGGGGAGGGGAAAACACCGGGGAGCTGTTTTTT. Protein sequence: CASLGRGGENTGELFF.

The genes are TRBV5-1 and TRBJ2-1; 8 positions agree with TRBD2. The trim removed 4 bases at V and 6 bases at J, leaving 9 bases unmatched. The CDR3 has 15 residues. The V gene's germline CDR1 is SGHRS and CDR2 YFSETQ. The CDR3 DNA sequence: TGCGCCAGCAGCGTCTCCGGGACTAGAGTCAATGAGCAGTTCTTC. This encodes CASSVSGTRVNEQFF.

The chain joins TRBV9 to TRBJ2-5; 8 bases fit TRBD2. The germline CDR1 and CDR2 sequences are SGDLS and YYNGEE. V was pared by 0 bases and J by 3 bases, with 4 bases of the junction left unmatched. The CDR3 totals 15 residues. As DNA, the CDR3 is TGTGCCAGCAGCGTAGGTAGCGGGGAGGAAGAGACCCAGTACTTC. Encoded protein: CASSVGSGEEETQYF.

For the CDR3, the DNA is TGTGCCACCAGCACTCAAGACAGGGCCTATGGCTACACCTTC. This sequence encodes CATSTQDRAYGYTF. The J gene is TRBJ1-2, the V gene TRBV15; TRBD1 aligns across 7 bases. The CDR3 totals 14 residues. Trimming removed 4 bases from V and 4 bases from J; junction bases left unmatched: 6. From germline, CDR1 is LNHNV and CDR2 YYDKDF (reference sequence).

The V gene is TRBV29-1, the J gene TRBJ1-1; no clear D gene. CDR3 size: 12 residues. CDR1 is SQVTM, CDR2 ANQGSEA, per germline. V was pared by 3 bases and J by 3 bases, with 8 bases between. As DNA, the CDR3 is TGCAGCGTTGAGGGCGTCTACACTGAAGCTTTCTTT. Its protein product is CSVEGVYTEAFF. Filled out from reference TRBV29-1 and TRBJ1-1, the complete variable domain reads SAVISQKPSRDICQRGTSLTIQCQVDSQVTMMFWYRQQPGQSLTLIATANQGSEATYESGFVIDKFPISRPNLTFSTLTVSNMSPEDSSIYLCSVEGVYTEAFFGQGTRLTVV.

The chain couples TRBV4-3 to TRBJ2-3; 9 bases agree with TRBD2. V lost 7 bases, J lost 4 bases, and 15 bases stayed unmatched. Germline lookup yields CDR1 LGHNA and CDR2 YSLEER. This CDR3 has 17 residues. In DNA form, the CDR3 reads TGCGCCAGCAAAGCCCTCCGGTCGCGGGGGGGACCAGATACGCAGTATTTT. This translates into CASKALRSRGGPDTQYF.

The chain employs TRBV6-5 and TRBJ2-5, with a tentative D call TRBD1 (5 bases). The germline V gene encodes CDR1 MNHEY and CDR2 SVGAGI. The CDR3 spans 16 residues. Trimming shortened V by 2 bases and J by 5 bases, and 18 bases separated the two germline ends. CDR3 sequence reads: CASSYQRRAWRETQYF. The DNA for the CDR3 is TGTGCCAGCAGTTACCAGCGCAGGGCCTGGCGGGAGACCCAGTACTTC.